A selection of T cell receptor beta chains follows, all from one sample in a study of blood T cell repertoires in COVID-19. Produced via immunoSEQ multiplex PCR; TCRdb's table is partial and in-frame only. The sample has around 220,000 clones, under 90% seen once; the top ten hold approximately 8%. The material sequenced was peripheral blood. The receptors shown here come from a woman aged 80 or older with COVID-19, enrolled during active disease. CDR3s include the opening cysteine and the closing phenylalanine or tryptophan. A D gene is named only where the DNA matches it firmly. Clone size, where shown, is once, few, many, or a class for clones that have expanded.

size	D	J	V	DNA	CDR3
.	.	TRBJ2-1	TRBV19	TGTGCCAGTAGTATACAGAACAATGAGCAGTTCTTC	CASSIQNNEQFF
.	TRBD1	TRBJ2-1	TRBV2	TGTGCCAGCAGCGTACAGGGGGCGAATGAGCAGTTCTTC	CASSVQGANEQFF
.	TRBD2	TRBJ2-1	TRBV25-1	TGTGCCAGCAGTTGCACTAGCGGCCTTTGTACCAATGAGCAGTTCTTC	CASSCTSGLCTNEQFF
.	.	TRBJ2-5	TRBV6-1	TGTGCCAGCAGTCTACGACTAGTACAAGAGACCCAGTACTTC	CASSLRLVQETQYF
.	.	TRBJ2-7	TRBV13	TGTGCCAGCAGCCTCGCGCGGGACTCCGGCTACGAGCAGTACTTC	CASSLARDSGYEQYF
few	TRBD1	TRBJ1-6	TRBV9	TGTGCCAGCAGCGCCAACAGGGGGCTGGGTAATTCACCCCTCCACTTT	CASSANRGLGNSPLHF
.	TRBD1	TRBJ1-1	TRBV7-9	TGTGCCAGCAGCGGACAGGGGGGTCATATAGCTTTCTTT	CASSGQGGHIAFF
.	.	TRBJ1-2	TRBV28	TGTGCCAGCAGTTTATTAGCTGGTGACTATGGCTACACCTTC	CASSLLAGDYGYTF
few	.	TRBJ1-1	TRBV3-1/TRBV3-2	TGTGCCAGCAGCCAAGGTCGAGCGGGTGAAGCTTTCTTT	CASSQGRAGEAFF
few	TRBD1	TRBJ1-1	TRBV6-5	TGTGCCAGCAGTTACGGACAGGGGAGGTATACTGAAGCTTTCTTT	CASSYGQGRYTEAFF
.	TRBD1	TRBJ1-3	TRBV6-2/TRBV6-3	TGTGCCAGCAGTACCCCGGGACAGAGCTCTGGAAACACCATATATTTT	CASSTPGQSSGNTIYF
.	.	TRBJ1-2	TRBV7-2	TGTGCCAGCAGCTTAAAGGACAGAGTCAACTATGGCTACACCTTC	CASSLKDRVNYGYTF
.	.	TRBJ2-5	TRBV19	TGTGCCAGTAGTATGTGGGGCGTAGTGGGGCAGCGGACCCAGTACTTC	CASSMWGVVGQRTQYF
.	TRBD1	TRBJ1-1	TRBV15	TGTGCCACCAGCAGAAACAGGGGGCCGGGGACTGAAGCTTTCTTT	CATSRNRGPGTEAFF
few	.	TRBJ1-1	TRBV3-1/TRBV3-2	TGTGCCAGCAGCCCGGGGGGCCGGGCCAGCACTGAAGCTTTCTTT	CASSPGGRASTEAFF
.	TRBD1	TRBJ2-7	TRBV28	TGTGCCAGCAGTTTTTCGGGCCCGGGACAGGGGTCGTACGAGCAGTACTTC	CASSFSGPGQGSYEQYF
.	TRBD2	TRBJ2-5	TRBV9	TGTGCCAGCAGCGTGTCCGGGACTAGCGGGGAGACCCAGTACTTC	CASSVSGTSGETQYF
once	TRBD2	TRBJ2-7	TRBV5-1	TGCGCCAGCAGCTTGGAGGCTAGCGGGGGGGCCAAGTACGAGCAGTACTTC	CASSLEASGGAKYEQYF
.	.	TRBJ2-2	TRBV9	TGTGCCAGCAGCGTCGAGTTAGCATCGTCGGGGGAGCTGTTTTTT	CASSVELASSGELFF
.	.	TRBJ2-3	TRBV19	TGTGCCAGTAGTATATCATTCACAGATACGCAGTATTTT	CASSISFTDTQYF
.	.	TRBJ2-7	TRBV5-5	TGTGCCAGCAGCCCTGACTTCTACGAGCAGTACTTC	CASSPDFYEQYF
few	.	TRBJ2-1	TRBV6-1	TGTGCCAGCAGTGAGCCTGTCGGTGGAGGTTACAATGAGCAGTTCTTC	CASSEPVGGGYNEQFF
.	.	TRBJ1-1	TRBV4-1	TGCGCCAGCAGCCAAGTTGACAGGTACACTGAAGCTTTCTTT	CASSQVDRYTEAFF
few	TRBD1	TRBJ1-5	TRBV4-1	TGCGCCAGCAGCCAAGGGGACAGGGGGCGCGTGAGCAATCAGCCCCAGCATTTT	CASSQGDRGRVSNQPQHF
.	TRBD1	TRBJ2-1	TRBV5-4	TGTGCCAGCAGCCAAGGGGGGACAGGGGTCTCCTACAATGAGCAGTTCTTC	CASSQGGTGVSYNEQFF
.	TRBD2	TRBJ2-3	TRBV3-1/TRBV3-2	TGTGCCAGCAGCCAAGCGGGACTAGCGGGGGGTTCCTGGGGAGATACGCAGTATTTT	CASSQAGLAGGSWGDTQYF
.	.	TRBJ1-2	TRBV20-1	TGCAGTGCTAGTGCGGGGGTCAACTATGGCTACACCTTC	CSASAGVNYGYTF
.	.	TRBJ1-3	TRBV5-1	TGCGCCAGCAGCTTAGGGGAGGCCGGAAACACCATATATTTT	CASSLGEAGNTIYF
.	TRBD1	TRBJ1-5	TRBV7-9	TGTGCCAGCAGCTCGGACAGGTCTTATCAGCCCCAGCATTTT	CASSSDRSYQPQHF
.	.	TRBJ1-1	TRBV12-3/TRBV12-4	TGTGCCAGCAGTTTCGTGCGGGCCAAAGCTTTCTTT	CASSFVRAKAFF
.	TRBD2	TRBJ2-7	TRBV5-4	TGTGCCAGCAGCCCTGGGGGGGCCTACGAGCAGTACTTC	CASSPGGAYEQYF
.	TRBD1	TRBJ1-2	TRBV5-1	TGCGCCAGCAGCTCCGGACAGGGGAAGGGGTATGGCTACACCTTC	CASSSGQGKGYGYTF
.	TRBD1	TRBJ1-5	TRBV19	TGTGCCAGTAGTATGACGACAGGGATGCAGCCCCAGCATTTT	CASSMTTGMQPQHF
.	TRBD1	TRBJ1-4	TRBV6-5	TGTGCCAGCTGTTCTGACAGGGGTTATGAAAAACTGTTTTTT	CASCSDRGYEKLFF
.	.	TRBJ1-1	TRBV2	TGTGCCAGCAATCGAATGGATGGGGGAGGGTTAGCTTTCTTT	CASNRMDGGGLAFF
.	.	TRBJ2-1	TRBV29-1	TGCAGCGTAGTCGGGAGTGGGGGAGTGGATGAGCAGTTCTTC	CSVVGSGGVDEQFF
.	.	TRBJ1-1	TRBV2	TGTGCCAGCGGGGGGGGGATGAACACTGAAGCTTTCTTT	CASGGGMNTEAFF
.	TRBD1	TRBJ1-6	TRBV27	TGTGCCAGCAGTTTACAGGGGGCGAGAAGTTCACCCCTCCACTTT	CASSLQGARSSPLHF
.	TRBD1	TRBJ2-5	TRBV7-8	TGTGCCAGCAGCTTAGGGGGGACAGGGGGCACGGAGACCCAGTACTTC	CASSLGGTGGTETQYF
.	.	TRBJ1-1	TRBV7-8	TGTGCCAGCTTACCACAGGGATCCACTGAAGCTTTCTTT	CASLPQGSTEAFF
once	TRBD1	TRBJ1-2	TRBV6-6	TGTGCCAGCAGGCAGGGGACAGCCTCTATTGGCTACACCTTC	CASRQGTASIGYTF
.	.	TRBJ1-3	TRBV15	TGTGCCACCAGCCGGACGGGACACCAACGGGACACCATATATTTT	CATSRTGHQRDTIYF
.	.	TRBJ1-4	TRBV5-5	TGTGCCAGCAGCTTGGGAGGTGCAACTAATGAAAAACTGTTTTTT	CASSLGGATNEKLFF
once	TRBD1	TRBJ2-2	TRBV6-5	TGTGCCAGCAGTAACAGGGGCGCCGGCACCGGGGAGCTGTTTTTT	CASSNRGAGTGELFF
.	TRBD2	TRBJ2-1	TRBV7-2	TGTGCCAGCAGCCCCACTAGCGGGGGGGACAATGAGCAGTTCTTC	CASSPTSGGDNEQFF
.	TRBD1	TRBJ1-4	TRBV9	TGTGCCAGCAGCACCGAACCTCCGGGACAGGGGGGTGAAAAACTGTTTTTT	CASSTEPPGQGGEKLFF
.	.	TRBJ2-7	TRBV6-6	TGTGCCAGCAGGACAGGAAATACCTACGAGCAGTACTTC	CASRTGNTYEQYF
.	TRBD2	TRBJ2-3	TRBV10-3	TGTGCCACCAAGCGGGAGTGGCGGGCAGATACGCAGTATTTT	CATKREWRADTQYF
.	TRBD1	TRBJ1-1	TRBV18	TGTGCCAGCTCACGTACAGGGGGCCGGTTCACTGAAGCTTTCTTT	CASSRTGGRFTEAFF
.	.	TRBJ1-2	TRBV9	TGTGCCAGCAGCGTAGCAGTCGCTAACTATGGCTACACCTTC	CASSVAVANYGYTF
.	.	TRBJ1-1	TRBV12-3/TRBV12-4	TGTGCCAGCGACGGAGGGCCGAACACTGAAGCTTTCTTT	CASDGGPNTEAFF
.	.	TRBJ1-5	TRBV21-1	TGTGCCAGCAGCAAGGCCCTACAGGGGTCGGATAGCAATCAGCCCCAGCATTTT	CASSKALQGSDSNQPQHF
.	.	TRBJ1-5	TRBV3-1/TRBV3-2	TGTGCCAGCAGCCTGCAGGATCAGCCCCAGCATTTT	CASSLQDQPQHF
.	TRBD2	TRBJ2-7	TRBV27	TGTGCCAGCAGACTAGCGGGGGAGAGAACCTACGAGCAGTACTTC	CASRLAGERTYEQYF
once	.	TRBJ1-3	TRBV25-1	TGTGCCAGCAGTGACGGGAGCGGGTATAGCGGGAGGAGAACCATATATTTT	CASSDGSGYSGRRTIYF
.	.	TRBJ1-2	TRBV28	TGTGCCAGCAGTTCGCCTCAGGGGAACTATGGCTACACCTTC	CASSSPQGNYGYTF
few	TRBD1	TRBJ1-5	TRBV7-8	TGTGCCAGCAGCCTAAAAGGGACAGGGGGGATCCGTGGCAGCCAGCCCCAGCATTTT	CASSLKGTGGIRGSQPQHF
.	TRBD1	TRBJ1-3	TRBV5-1	TGCGCCAGCAGCCCAGGGCAGGGGGCACCTACCCTCTCTGGAAACACCATATATTTT	CASSPGQGAPTLSGNTIYF
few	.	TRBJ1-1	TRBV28	TGTGCCAGCCGACTTACAGGGGAAGCTTTCTTT	CASRLTGEAFF
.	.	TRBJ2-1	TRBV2	TGTGCCAGCAGTCAACAGGGGACTGGTGAGCAGTTCTTC	CASSQQGTGEQFF